The rows below give T cell receptor beta chains drawn from one sample of a study of CD8 T cells in Susac syndrome. TCRdb re-derived calls from the immunoSEQ multiplex PCR reads in MiXCR, one entry per CDR3 protein. The repertoire holds approximately 83,000 distinct CDR3 sequences, approximately 95% seen once, with under 1% in the top ten. Input material: CD8+ T cells from PBMCs. Every receptor here comes from a human donor with Susac syndrome. CDR3s include the opening cysteine and the closing phenylalanine or tryptophan. A D gene is named only where the DNA matches it firmly.

cdr3_aa	cdr3_nt	d_call	j_call	v_call
CASSQDGTNYLYNEQFF	TGCGCCAGCAGCCAAGACGGTACAAACTACCTCTACAATGAGCAGTTCTTC	-	TRBJ2-1	TRBV4-1
CASSYSLTGAETQYF	TGTGCCAGCAGTTACAGCCTGACAGGGGCGGAGACCCAGTACTTC	TRBD1	TRBJ2-5	TRBV6-2/TRBV6-3
CATSDLGQANQETQYF	TGTGCCACCAGTGACCTCGGACAGGCTAACCAAGAGACCCAGTACTTC	TRBD1	TRBJ2-5	TRBV24-1
CASTGTSLETQYF	TGTGCCAGCACCGGGACCAGCTTGGAGACCCAGTACTTC	-	TRBJ2-5	TRBV25-1
CASSKAPDTQYF	TGTGCCAGCAGCAAAGCGCCAGATACGCAGTATTTT	-	TRBJ2-3	TRBV7-2
CASTPTGGQGLYGYTF	TGTGCCAGCACCCCAACAGGGGGACAGGGTCTTTATGGCTACACCTTC	TRBD1	TRBJ1-2	TRBV25-1
CASWDGTGASNERFF	TGTGCCAGTTGGGACGGGACAGGGGCCTCCAATGAGCGTTTCTTC	TRBD1	TRBJ2-1	TRBV6-2/TRBV6-3
CASRGVAETDTQYF	TGTGCCAGCAGGGGCGTAGCGGAAACAGATACGCAGTATTTT	-	TRBJ2-3	TRBV28
CASSPLGGYYGYTF	TGTGCCAGCAGCCCCCTTGGGGGATACTATGGCTACACCTTC	-	TRBJ1-2	TRBV9
CASSLGLEQFF	TGTGCCAGCAGTCTTGGACTCGAGCAGTTCTTC	-	TRBJ2-1	TRBV27
CASSLSGVIGETQYF	TGTGCCAGCAGCTTGTCCGGGGTCATAGGGGAGACCCAGTACTTC	-	TRBJ2-5	TRBV13
CASSKAVRRERADTQYF	TGTGCCAGCAGCAAAGCGGTGCGGCGGGAGAGGGCAGATACGCAGTATTTT	-	TRBJ2-3	TRBV21-1